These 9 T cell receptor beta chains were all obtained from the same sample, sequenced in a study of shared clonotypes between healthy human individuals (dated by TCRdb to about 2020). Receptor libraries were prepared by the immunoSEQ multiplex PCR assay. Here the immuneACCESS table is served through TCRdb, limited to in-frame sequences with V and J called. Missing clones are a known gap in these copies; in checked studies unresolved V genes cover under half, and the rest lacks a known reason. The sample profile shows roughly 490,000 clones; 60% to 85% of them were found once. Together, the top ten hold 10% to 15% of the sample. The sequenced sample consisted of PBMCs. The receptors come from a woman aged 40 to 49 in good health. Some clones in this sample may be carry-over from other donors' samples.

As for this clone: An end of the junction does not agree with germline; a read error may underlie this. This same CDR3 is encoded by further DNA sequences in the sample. The DNA of the CDR3 is TGCGCCAGCAGCCCATACCGCCGCACCGGGGAGCTGTTTTTC. Encoded protein: CASSPYRRTGELFF. The chain combines TRBV4-1 with TRBJ2-2, with a weak D call TRBD2 (5 bases). This CDR3 contains 14 residues. Germline-derived CDR1 and CDR2 are MGHRA and YSYEKL.

The CDR3 bases are TGTGCCAGCAGTTGGAATAGAGGACCCTACGAGCAGTACTTC. Protein: CASSWNRGPYEQYF. This chain uses TRBV2 with TRBJ2-7; the D is unclear. Germline V lookup: CDR1 SNHLY, CDR2 FYNNEI. The CDR3 totals 14 residues. V was cut by 5 bases and J by 2 bases, with 13 bases left in between.

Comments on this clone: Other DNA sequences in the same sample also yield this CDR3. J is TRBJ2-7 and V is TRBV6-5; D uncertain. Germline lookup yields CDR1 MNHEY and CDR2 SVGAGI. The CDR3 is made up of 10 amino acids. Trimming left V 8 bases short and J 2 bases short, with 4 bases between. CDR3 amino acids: CASGTYEQYF. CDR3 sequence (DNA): TGTGCCAGCGGCACCTACGAGCAGTACTTC.

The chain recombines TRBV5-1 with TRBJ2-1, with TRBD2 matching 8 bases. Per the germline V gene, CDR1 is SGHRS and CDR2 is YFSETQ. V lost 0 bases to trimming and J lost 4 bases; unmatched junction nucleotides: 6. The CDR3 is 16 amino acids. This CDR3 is CASSLGPSGSYNEQFF. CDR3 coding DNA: TGCGCCAGCAGCTTGGGGCCTAGCGGGTCTTACAATGAGCAGTTCTTC.

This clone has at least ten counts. The CDR3 reads CAWSLRGLAGGQETQYF. The CDR3 bases are TGTGCCTGGAGCCTTAGGGGACTAGCGGGAGGCCAAGAGACCCAGTACTTC. The chain is built from TRBV30 and TRBJ2-5; 15 bases agree with TRBD2. The germline gives CDR1 GTSNPN, CDR2 SVGIG (reference sequence). This CDR3 has 17 amino acids. Trimming took 3 bases from V and 1 from J; bases not matched to a gene: 6.

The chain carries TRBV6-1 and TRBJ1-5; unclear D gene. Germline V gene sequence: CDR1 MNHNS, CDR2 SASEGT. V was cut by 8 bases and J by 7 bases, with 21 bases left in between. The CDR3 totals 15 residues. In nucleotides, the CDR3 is TGTGCCAGCCATGGCGGGTCTCACCAAACCCAGCCCCAGCATTTT. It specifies CASHGGSHQTQPQHF.

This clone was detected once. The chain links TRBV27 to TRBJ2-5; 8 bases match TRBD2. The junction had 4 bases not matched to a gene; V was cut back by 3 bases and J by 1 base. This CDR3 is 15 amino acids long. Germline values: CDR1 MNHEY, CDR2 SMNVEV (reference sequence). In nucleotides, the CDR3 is TGTGCCAGCAGTTTTCGAGGGACTAGCCAAGAGACCCAGTACTTC. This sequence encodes CASSFRGTSQETQYF.

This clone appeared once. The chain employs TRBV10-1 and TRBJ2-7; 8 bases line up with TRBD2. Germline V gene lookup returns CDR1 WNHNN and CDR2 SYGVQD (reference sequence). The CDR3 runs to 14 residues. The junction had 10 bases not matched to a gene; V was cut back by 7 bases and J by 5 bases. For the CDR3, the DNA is TGCGCCAGCACCCCGGGAGGGAATATCGACGAGCAGTACTTC. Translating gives CASTPGGNIDEQYF.

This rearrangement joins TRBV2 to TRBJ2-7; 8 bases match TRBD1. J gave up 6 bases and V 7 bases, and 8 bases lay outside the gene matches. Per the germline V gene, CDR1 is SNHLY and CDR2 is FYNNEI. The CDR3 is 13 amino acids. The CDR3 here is CASTINRGSEQYF. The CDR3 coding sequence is TGTGCCAGCACTATTAACAGGGGGAGCGAGCAGTACTTC.